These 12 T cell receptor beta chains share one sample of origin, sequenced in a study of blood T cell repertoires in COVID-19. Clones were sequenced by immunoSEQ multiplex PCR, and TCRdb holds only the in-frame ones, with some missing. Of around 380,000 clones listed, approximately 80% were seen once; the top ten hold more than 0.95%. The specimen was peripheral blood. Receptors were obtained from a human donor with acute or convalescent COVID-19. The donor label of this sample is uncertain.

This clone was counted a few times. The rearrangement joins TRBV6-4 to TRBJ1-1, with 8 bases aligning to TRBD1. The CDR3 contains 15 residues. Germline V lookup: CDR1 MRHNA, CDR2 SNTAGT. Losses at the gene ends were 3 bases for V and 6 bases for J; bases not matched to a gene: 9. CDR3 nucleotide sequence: TGTGCCAGCAGTGAACAGGGGGTGTTAGGAGCTGAAGCTTTCTTT. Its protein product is CASSEQGVLGAEAFF.

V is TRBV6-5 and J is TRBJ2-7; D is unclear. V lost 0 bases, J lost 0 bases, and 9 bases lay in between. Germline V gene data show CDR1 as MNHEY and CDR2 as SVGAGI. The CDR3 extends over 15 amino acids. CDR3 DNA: TGTGCCAGCAGTTACTCGATCGGCGGCTCCTACGAGCAGTACTTC. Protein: CASSYSIGGSYEQYF.

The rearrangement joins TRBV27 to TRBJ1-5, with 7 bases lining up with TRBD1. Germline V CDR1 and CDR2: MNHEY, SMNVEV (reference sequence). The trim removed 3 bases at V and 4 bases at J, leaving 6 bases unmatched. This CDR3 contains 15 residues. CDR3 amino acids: CASSFDRAINQPQHF. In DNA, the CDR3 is TGTGCCAGCAGTTTCGACAGGGCGATAAATCAGCCCCAGCATTTT.

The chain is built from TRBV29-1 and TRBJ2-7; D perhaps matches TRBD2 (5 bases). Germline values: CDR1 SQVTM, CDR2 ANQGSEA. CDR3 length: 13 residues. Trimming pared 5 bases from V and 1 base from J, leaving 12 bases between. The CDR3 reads CSVTDYPSYEQYF. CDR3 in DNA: TGCAGCGTTACCGACTACCCTTCCTACGAGCAGTACTTC.

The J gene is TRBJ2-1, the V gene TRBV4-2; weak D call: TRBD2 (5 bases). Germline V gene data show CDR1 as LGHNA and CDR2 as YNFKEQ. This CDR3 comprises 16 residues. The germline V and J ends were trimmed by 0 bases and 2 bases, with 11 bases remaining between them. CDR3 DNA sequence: TGTGCCAGCAGCCAAGATCACCGGGGAGCCTACAATGAGCAGTTCTTC. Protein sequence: CASSQDHRGAYNEQFF.

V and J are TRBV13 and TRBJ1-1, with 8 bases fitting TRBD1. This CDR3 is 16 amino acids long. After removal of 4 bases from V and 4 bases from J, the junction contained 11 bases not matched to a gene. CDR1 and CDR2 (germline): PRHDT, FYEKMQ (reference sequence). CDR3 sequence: CASSSIGQGMITEAFF. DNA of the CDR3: TGTGCCAGCAGCTCCATCGGACAGGGTATGATCACTGAAGCTTTCTTT.

The CDR3 spells CASSKVYWGEPRGRTNEKLFF. In DNA form, the CDR3 reads TGTGCCAGCAGTAAAGTGTATTGGGGGGAGCCTCGCGGCCGAACTAATGAAAAACTGTTTTTT. The chain carries TRBV28 and TRBJ1-4; D is perhaps TRBD1 (5 bases). Germline CDR1 and CDR2: MDHEN and SYDVKM. With 5 bases removed from V and 1 base from J, the gap between germline ends came to 29 bases. The CDR3 is 21 residues long.

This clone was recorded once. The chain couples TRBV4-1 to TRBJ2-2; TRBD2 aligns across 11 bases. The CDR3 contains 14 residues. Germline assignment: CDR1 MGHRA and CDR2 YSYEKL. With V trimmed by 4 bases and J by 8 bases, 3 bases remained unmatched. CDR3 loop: CASSLAGGPGELFF. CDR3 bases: TGCGCCAGCAGCCTAGCGGGGGGGCCGGGGGAGCTGTTTTTT.

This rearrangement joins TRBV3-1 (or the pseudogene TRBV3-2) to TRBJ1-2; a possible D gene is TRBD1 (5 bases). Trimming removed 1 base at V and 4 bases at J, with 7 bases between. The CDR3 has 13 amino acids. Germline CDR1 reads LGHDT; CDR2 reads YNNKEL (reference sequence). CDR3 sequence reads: CASSQGGVYGYTF. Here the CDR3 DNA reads TGTGCCAGCAGCCAAGGGGGGGTCTATGGCTACACCTTC.

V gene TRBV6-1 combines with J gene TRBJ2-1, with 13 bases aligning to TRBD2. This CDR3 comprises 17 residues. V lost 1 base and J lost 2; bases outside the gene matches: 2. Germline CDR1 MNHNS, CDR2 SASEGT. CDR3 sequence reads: CASSEGTSGGPYNEQFF. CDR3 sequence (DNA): TGTGCCAGCAGTGAAGGGACTAGCGGGGGCCCCTACAATGAGCAGTTCTTC.

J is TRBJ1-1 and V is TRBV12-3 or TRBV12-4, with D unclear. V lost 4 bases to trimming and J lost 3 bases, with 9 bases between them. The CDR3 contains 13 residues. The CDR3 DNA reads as TGTGCCAGCAGTTCGAGCCTTCACACTGAAGCTTTCTTT. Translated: CASSSSLHTEAFF.

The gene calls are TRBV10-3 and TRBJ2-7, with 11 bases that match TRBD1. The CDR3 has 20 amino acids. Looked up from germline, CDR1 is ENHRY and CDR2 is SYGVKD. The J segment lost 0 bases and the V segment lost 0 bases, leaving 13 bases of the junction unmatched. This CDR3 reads CAISESLGQGVQGFSYEQYF. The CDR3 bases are TGTGCCATCAGTGAGTCGCTGGGACAGGGGGTACAGGGCTTCTCCTACGAGCAGTACTTC.